Following are 10 T cell receptor beta chains from one sample sequenced in a study of T cell repertoires in cytomegalovirus infection. MiXCR was run by TCRdb on the reads, yielding one entry per CDR3 protein. This sample yields over 250,000 distinct CDR3 sequences, of which 22% are seen a single time; roughly a fifth belongs to the top ten. Antigens of these TCRs are unknown. The specimen was cultured PBMCs, collected from culture after CMV antigen stimulation. The source of these receptors is a human donor in good health (CMV status not recorded). Some clones in this sample may be carry-over from other donors' samples.

This rearrangement joins TRBV27 to TRBJ1-2; D perhaps matches TRBD1 (6 bases). The CDR3 length is 14 residues. Per the germline V gene, CDR1 is MNHEY and CDR2 is SMNVEV (reference sequence). V lost 2 bases and J 5 bases, leaving 12 bases between the germline ends. The CDR3 loop reads CASSLGQGWYGYTF. DNA for the CDR3: TGTGCCAGCAGTTTAGGGCAGGGGTGGTATGGCTACACCTTC.

Here the CDR3 DNA reads TGTGCCAGCAGTCAACCGGGAGCGGTCAAAACTGAGCAGTTCTTC. It specifies CASSQPGAVKTEQFF. The chain links TRBV6-2 or TRBV6-3 to TRBJ2-1, with D tentatively TRBD2 (6 bases). The length of the CDR3 is 15 residues. Trimming removed 5 bases at V and 9 bases at J, with 20 bases between. Germline V gives CDR1 MNHEY, CDR2 SVGEGT.

V gene TRBV15 combines with J gene TRBJ2-5; 9 nucleotides line up with TRBD2. V lost 1 base and J lost 4; bases outside the gene matches: 7. Germline assignment: CDR1 LNHNV and CDR2 YYDKDF (reference sequence). This CDR3 has 16 residues. The CDR3 loop reads CATSRAGGRALETQYF. The CDR3, as DNA: TGTGCCACCAGCAGAGCGGGCGGGAGGGCCTTAGAGACCCAGTACTTC.

The rearrangement links TRBV6-6 to TRBJ2-7, with D tentatively TRBD2 (6 bases). CDR3 size: 15 residues. From germline, CDR1 is MNHNY and CDR2 SVGAGI (reference sequence). V was trimmed by 0 bases and J by 7 bases, leaving 16 bases between them. The CDR3 protein is CASSYSVSGDWEQYV. CDR3 DNA sequence: TGTGCCAGCAGTTACTCGGTTTCCGGGGACTGGGAGCAGTACGTC.

In this sample, this clonotype turned up a few times. The chain is built from TRBV4-3 and TRBJ2-4; 12 positions match TRBD2. CDR3 size: 19 residues. Germline CDR1 and CDR2: LGHNA and YSLEER. J lost 8 bases, V lost 4 bases, and 18 bases had no gene match. CDR3 DNA: TGCGCCAGCAGCCCCTACGCCCTTCGACTAGCGGGAGAGAGCGACATTCAGTACTTC. It codes for CASSPYALRLAGESDIQYF.

This clonotype showed up just a few times. V gene TRBV5-6 combines with J gene TRBJ2-1, with 7 bases that match TRBD2. Germline loops: CDR1 SGHDT, CDR2 YYEEEE. The J segment lost 5 bases and the V segment lost 4 bases, leaving 9 bases of the junction unmatched. This CDR3 is built from 15 residues. The CDR3 DNA sequence: TGTGCCAGCAGCCCAAGGACTAGAACCCACAATGAGCAGTTCTTC. Its protein is CASSPRTRTHNEQFF.

The rearrangement uses TRBV20-1 and TRBJ2-7, with D maybe TRBD2 (5 bases). There are 14 residues in the CDR3. V lost 2 bases, J lost 3 bases, and 14 bases lay in between. Looked up from germline, CDR1 is DFQATT and CDR2 is SNEGSKA (reference sequence). The CDR3 DNA reads as TGCAGTGCTAGATCCCCGGGGAGAGGCTACGAGCAGTACGTC. As protein: CSARSPGRGYEQYV.

The chain employs TRBV7-6 and TRBJ2-1, with D perhaps TRBD1 (6 bases). Trimming stripped 6 bases from V and 3 bases from J, with 15 bases between. Germline assignment: CDR1 SGHVS and CDR2 FNYEAQ. The CDR3 contains 15 residues. CDR3 sequence (DNA): TGTGCCAGCAGTTTCATGTCGGACAGCTACAATGAGCAGTTCTTC. This translates into CASSFMSDSYNEQFF.

For this clonotype: Relative to the germline gene, one junction end is altered; a read error may explain this. The rearrangement uses TRBV5-1 and TRBJ1-1; D may be TRBD1 (6 bases). The CDR3 has 13 amino acids. Germline V gene data show CDR1 as SGHRS and CDR2 as YFSETQ. DNA for the CDR3: TGCGCCAGCAGCTTCAAGGGGGACACTAAAGCTTTCTTT. Protein sequence: CASSFKGDTKAFF.

This clonotype occurred a few times. The chain couples TRBV28 to TRBJ2-3, with TRBD2 identical over 9 bases. There are 15 residues in the CDR3. The trim removed 7 bases at V and 1 base at J, leaving 6 bases unmatched. In germline, CDR1 is MDHEN, CDR2 SYDVKM. The CDR3 nucleotides are TGTGCCAGCACAAGCGGGGGGCGGGGCACAGATACGCAGTATTTT. This codes for CASTSGGRGTDTQYF.